What follows describes a single TCR beta chain. As yet, its antigen is unknown. The data were obtained in a study of STAT5B mutations in CD4+ large granular lymphocyte leukemia. Findings and limits, study-wide: Without putative leukemic clones, patient CD4-sorted repertoires remained more clonal than healthy CD4+ repertoires.

The CDR3 loop spans 11 amino acids. CDR1 and CDR2 from the germline V gene are LNHDA and SQIVND (reference sequence). V was clipped by 2 bases and J by 7 bases, with 3 bases between them. Profiled with immunoSEQ multiplex PCR; TCRdb holds only in-frame clones, not every one. The sample has 30,000 to 40,000 clones; around nine tenths are singletons. The V and J genes are TRBV19 and TRBJ2-1; D uncertain. Sequenced material: CD4+ T cells from blood buffy coats. The receptor was isolated from a human donor in good health. The CDR3 region is CASSILNEQFF. The CDR3 DNA is TGTGCCAGTAGTATATTAAATGAGCAGTTCTTC.